This TCR beta chain was sequenced during a study of regulatory T cells in long-lasting Graves disease. Time point of the sample: persistent/refractory GD, antithyroid drugs over 5 years with positive TRAb. Extracted RNA from PBMCs served as the source of the TCR library. American Thyroid Association guidelines defined how Graves' disease was diagnosed. Researchers made TCR beta libraries by using iRepertoire HTBI primers and running Arm-PCR on CDR3 regions. Authors' analysis steps: Among the samples, approximately 60 TRBV and 12 to 15 TRBJ segments were identified. TCRdb independently ran MiXCR on the multiplex PCR reads; one entry per CDR3 protein. TCRdb, not the authors, supplied the V and J calls. Found here are 300,000 to 500,000 distinct CDR3 sequences, around 21% of them singletons; the top ten hold around 20%. General study points: Thyroid tissue went unexamined; only peripheral blood was analyzed. With persistent disease, TRBV28, TRBJ1-2 and TRBJ2-5 were the favored segments.

Remarks on this clonotype: The antigen is unknown.

The CDR3 consists of 12 residues. Trimming shortened V by 9 bases and J by 1 base, and 10 bases separated the two germline ends. CDR1 and CDR2 (germline): MNHNS, SASEGT. This rearrangement joins TRBV6-1 to TRBJ2-7; D remains unclear. The clonotype comes from a female donor with Graves disease. The specimen was peripheral blood mononuclear cells (PBMCs), collected when the disease was refractory, from a patient treated with antithyroid drugs. The CDR3 sequence: CARGMGSYEQYF. CDR3 sequence (DNA): TGTGCCAGAGGGATGGGGTCCTACGAGCAGTACTTC.